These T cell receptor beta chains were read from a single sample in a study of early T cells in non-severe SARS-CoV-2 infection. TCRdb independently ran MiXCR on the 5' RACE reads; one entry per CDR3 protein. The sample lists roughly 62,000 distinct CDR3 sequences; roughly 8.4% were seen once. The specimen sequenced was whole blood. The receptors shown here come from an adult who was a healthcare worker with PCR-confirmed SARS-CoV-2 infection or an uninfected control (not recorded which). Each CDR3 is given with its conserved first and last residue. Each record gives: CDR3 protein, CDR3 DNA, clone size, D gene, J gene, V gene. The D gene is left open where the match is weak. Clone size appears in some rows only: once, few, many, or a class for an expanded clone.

CDR3 protein: CASSDAPAPNTEAFF; CDR3 DNA: TGTGCCAGCAGTGACGCGCCCGCTCCGAACACTGAAGCTTTCTTT; clone size: few; D gene: -; J gene: TRBJ1-1; V gene: TRBV6-6
CDR3 protein: CSVEDFRGGSYNEQFF; CDR3 DNA: TGCAGCGTTGAAGATTTCCGCGGTGGCTCCTACAATGAGCAGTTCTTC; clone size: -; D gene: -; J gene: TRBJ2-1; V gene: TRBV29-1
CDR3 protein: CASSLGVAENSEQFF; CDR3 DNA: TGCGCCAGCAGCTTGGGAGTAGCGGAAAACTCTGAGCAGTTCTTC; clone size: -; D gene: -; J gene: TRBJ2-1; V gene: TRBV5-1
CDR3 protein: CASSRTSGRWYEQYF; CDR3 DNA: TGTGCCAGCAGCCGGACTAGCGGGAGGTGGTACGAGCAGTACTTC; clone size: many; D gene: TRBD2; J gene: TRBJ2-7; V gene: TRBV6-2/TRBV6-3
CDR3 protein: CASSRAGGIENTEAFF; CDR3 DNA: TGCGCCAGCAGCCGGGCAGGGGGCATAGAAAACACTGAAGCTTTCTTT; clone size: few; D gene: TRBD1; J gene: TRBJ1-1; V gene: TRBV4-1
CDR3 protein: CSARSSGRYEQYF; CDR3 DNA: TGCAGTGCTAGGAGTAGCGGGAGGTACGAGCAGTACTTC; clone size: many; D gene: TRBD2; J gene: TRBJ2-7; V gene: TRBV20-1
CDR3 protein: CASSANAGITEAFF; CDR3 DNA: TGTGCCAGCAGCGCTAATGCTGGAATCACTGAAGCTTTCTTT; clone size: many; D gene: -; J gene: TRBJ1-1; V gene: TRBV9
CDR3 protein: CASSFIGREGEQYF; CDR3 DNA: TGTGCCAGCAGTTTCATAGGCAGGGAAGGCGAGCAGTACTTC; clone size: few; D gene: -; J gene: TRBJ2-7; V gene: TRBV12-3/TRBV12-4
CDR3 protein: CASSLDGPYGYTF; CDR3 DNA: TGTGCCAGCAGCTTAGACGGACCCTATGGCTACACCTTC; clone size: -; D gene: -; J gene: TRBJ1-2; V gene: TRBV7-2
CDR3 protein: CASSLTGHLTGELFF; CDR3 DNA: TGTGCCAGCAGCTTAACGGGACACCTCACCGGGGAGCTGTTTTTT; clone size: -; D gene: -; J gene: TRBJ2-2; V gene: TRBV7-3
CDR3 protein: CASSKEVWRSTDTQYF; CDR3 DNA: TGTGCCAGCAGCAAAGAGGTTTGGCGGAGCACAGATACGCAGTATTTT; clone size: -; D gene: -; J gene: TRBJ2-3; V gene: TRBV7-7
CDR3 protein: CSWVAGGDTQYF; CDR3 DNA: TGCAGTTGGGTAGCGGGAGGTGATACGCAGTATTTT; clone size: few; D gene: TRBD2; J gene: TRBJ2-3; V gene: TRBV20-1
CDR3 protein: CASSLVPTDTQYF; CDR3 DNA: TGCGCCAGCAGCTTGGTGCCAACAGATACGCAGTATTTT; clone size: -; D gene: -; J gene: TRBJ2-3; V gene: TRBV5-1
CDR3 protein: CASTWSLAGDTGELFF; CDR3 DNA: TGTGCCAGCACCTGGTCACTAGCGGGAGACACCGGGGAGCTGTTTTTT; clone size: -; D gene: TRBD2; J gene: TRBJ2-2; V gene: TRBV27
CDR3 protein: CSVVGGTQETQYF; CDR3 DNA: TGCAGCGTTGTTGGGGGAACGCAAGAGACCCAGTACTTC; clone size: -; D gene: -; J gene: TRBJ2-5; V gene: TRBV29-1
CDR3 protein: CASSLLGGSYNEQFF; CDR3 DNA: TGTGCCAGCAGTCTGCTAGGGGGCTCCTACAATGAGCAGTTCTTC; clone size: many; D gene: -; J gene: TRBJ2-1; V gene: TRBV7-6
CDR3 protein: CASSPGDSEAFF; CDR3 DNA: TGTGCCAGCAGCCCCGGGGACAGTGAAGCTTTCTTT; clone size: many; D gene: TRBD1; J gene: TRBJ1-1; V gene: TRBV3-1
CDR3 protein: CASSEQGRTGELFF; CDR3 DNA: TGCGCCAGCAGCGAACAGGGGCGGACCGGGGAGCTGTTTTTT; clone size: few; D gene: TRBD1; J gene: TRBJ2-2; V gene: TRBV5-1
CDR3 protein: CASSELTWEQYF; CDR3 DNA: TGTGCCAGCAGTGAGCTGACCTGGGAGCAGTACTTC; clone size: few; D gene: -; J gene: TRBJ2-7; V gene: TRBV6-1
CDR3 protein: CASSPGTGVGEQYF; CDR3 DNA: TGTGCCAGCAGTCCCGGGACAGGGGTAGGCGAGCAGTACTTC; clone size: -; D gene: TRBD1; J gene: TRBJ2-7; V gene: TRBV27
CDR3 protein: CASSFIGGQPQHF; CDR3 DNA: TGTGCCAGCAGTTTTATCGGGGGTCAGCCCCAGCATTTT; clone size: -; D gene: -; J gene: TRBJ1-5; V gene: TRBV12-3/TRBV12-4
CDR3 protein: CASSSGLYNEQFF; CDR3 DNA: TGTGCCAGCAGCTCGGGACTTTACAATGAGCAGTTCTTC; clone size: many; D gene: -; J gene: TRBJ2-1; V gene: TRBV7-9
CDR3 protein: CASSYSEGAGANVLTF; CDR3 DNA: TGTGCCAGCAGTTACTCGGAAGGGGCTGGGGCCAACGTCCTGACTTTC; clone size: -; D gene: -; J gene: TRBJ2-6; V gene: TRBV6-5
CDR3 protein: CASTSLGAGYNEQFF; CDR3 DNA: TGTGCCAGCACCTCCCTGGGCGCGGGCTACAATGAGCAGTTCTTC; clone size: -; D gene: -; J gene: TRBJ2-1; V gene: TRBV28
CDR3 protein: CASCRGSSGNTIYF; CDR3 DNA: TGTGCCAGCTGTAGAGGGAGCTCTGGAAACACCATATATTTT; clone size: few; D gene: -; J gene: TRBJ1-3; V gene: TRBV6-6
CDR3 protein: CAISRGFNEQFF; CDR3 DNA: TGTGCCATCTCCAGGGGATTCAATGAGCAGTTCTTC; clone size: many; D gene: -; J gene: TRBJ2-1; V gene: TRBV28
CDR3 protein: CASSLTPVKPQGNQPQHF; CDR3 DNA: TGTGCCAGCTCACTTACCCCGGTCAAGCCACAAGGCAATCAGCCCCAGCATTTT; clone size: many; D gene: -; J gene: TRBJ1-5; V gene: TRBV18
CDR3 protein: CASSNRNRQYF; CDR3 DNA: TGTGCCAGCAGTAACCGGAATCGGCAGTACTTC; clone size: many; D gene: -; J gene: TRBJ2-7; V gene: TRBV28
CDR3 protein: CASSPILQESSYEQYF; CDR3 DNA: TGTGCCAGCTCACCTATCTTACAGGAGAGCTCCTACGAGCAGTACTTC; clone size: few; D gene: -; J gene: TRBJ2-7; V gene: TRBV18
CDR3 protein: CASSQSGRPHSGANVLTF; CDR3 DNA: TGCGCCAGCAGTCAATCAGGACGACCCCACTCTGGGGCCAACGTCCTGACTTTC; clone size: many; D gene: -; J gene: TRBJ2-6; V gene: TRBV23-1
CDR3 protein: CASSLRPRGQIGELFF; CDR3 DNA: TGTGCCAGCAGTTTGAGACCCAGGGGGCAGATCGGGGAGCTGTTTTTT; clone size: -; D gene: TRBD1; J gene: TRBJ2-2; V gene: TRBV27
CDR3 protein: CASSPGLPVYYKQYF; CDR3 DNA: TGTGCCAGCAGTCCGGGACTACCAGTTTACTACAAGCAGTACTTC; clone size: once; D gene: TRBD2; J gene: TRBJ2-7; V gene: TRBV6-5
CDR3 protein: CASSLSGLPNTEAFF; CDR3 DNA: TGTGCCAGCAGCTTATCGGGGCTCCCGAACACTGAAGCTTTCTTT; clone size: many; D gene: -; J gene: TRBJ1-1; V gene: TRBV7-6